The rows below give T cell receptor beta chains drawn from one sample of a study of blood T cell repertoires in COVID-19. Sequencing was performed with immunoSEQ multiplex PCR; in TCRdb, only in-frame clones are kept and a portion is missing. The data contain roughly 160,000 clones, around 90% of them singletons. The specimen was peripheral blood. These receptor sequences come from a man between 18 and 29 years old with acute or convalescent COVID-19. Both conserved end residues are part of each CDR3. The D gene is left open where the match is weak. Clone size is stated in some rows and not others, as once, few, many or a class when expanded.

j_gene: TRBJ1-1
d_gene: TRBD1
v_gene: TRBV5-6
abundance: NA
CDR3aa: CASSAGQVMNTEAFF
CDR3nt: TGTGCCAGCAGCGCCGGACAGGTTATGAACACTGAAGCTTTCTTT

j_gene: TRBJ2-7
d_gene: TRBD2
v_gene: TRBV29-1
abundance: NA
CDR3aa: CSVQGGTSNEQYF
CDR3nt: TGCAGCGTTCAAGGGGGGACTAGTAACGAGCAGTACTTC

j_gene: TRBJ2-1
d_gene: TRBD2
v_gene: TRBV29-1
abundance: once
CDR3aa: CSVGTGAGGGVNEQFF
CDR3nt: TGCAGCGTTGGAACGGGAGCGGGAGGAGGCGTCAATGAGCAGTTCTTC

j_gene: TRBJ1-5
d_gene: TRBD1
v_gene: TRBV27
abundance: NA
CDR3aa: CASSSTGGGQPQHF
CDR3nt: TGTGCCAGCAGTTCTACAGGGGGCGGTCAGCCCCAGCATTTT

j_gene: TRBJ2-7
d_gene: TRBD1
v_gene: TRBV6-2/TRBV6-3
abundance: NA
CDR3aa: CASSYGQGAYEQYF
CDR3nt: TGTGCCAGCAGTTACGGACAGGGGGCCTACGAGCAGTACTTC

j_gene: TRBJ1-2
d_gene: NA
v_gene: TRBV18
abundance: NA
CDR3aa: CASSPTGGGYTF
CDR3nt: TGTGCCAGCTCACCGACCGGCGGAGGCTACACCTTC

j_gene: TRBJ1-1
d_gene: NA
v_gene: TRBV4-1
abundance: once
CDR3aa: CASSQEKKGGNTEAFF
CDR3nt: TGCGCCAGCAGCCAAGAAAAAAAGGGAGGGAACACTGAAGCTTTCTTT

j_gene: TRBJ1-1
d_gene: NA
v_gene: TRBV18
abundance: NA
CDR3aa: CASSPRQDMNTEAFF
CDR3nt: TGTGCCAGCTCACCACGGCAGGACATGAACACTGAAGCTTTCTTT

j_gene: TRBJ2-7
d_gene: TRBD1
v_gene: TRBV6-1
abundance: many
CDR3aa: CASSEKTLRTGFYEQYF
CDR3nt: TGTGCCAGCAGTGAAAAAACCCTTCGGACAGGGTTCTACGAGCAGTACTTC

j_gene: TRBJ2-3
d_gene: TRBD2
v_gene: TRBV10-1
abundance: NA
CDR3aa: CASSESGLAGGPTDTQYF
CDR3nt: TGCGCCAGCAGTGAGTCGGGACTAGCGGGAGGGCCGACAGATACGCAGTATTTT

j_gene: TRBJ1-2
d_gene: NA
v_gene: TRBV10-1
abundance: NA
CDR3aa: CASRLDTDAANYGYTF
CDR3nt: TGCGCCAGCAGATTGGACACTGACGCTGCTAACTATGGCTACACCTTC

j_gene: TRBJ2-7
d_gene: TRBD2
v_gene: TRBV27
abundance: NA
CDR3aa: CASSLGGLAGGLYEQYF
CDR3nt: TGTGCCAGCAGTTTGGGTGGATTAGCGGGGGGCCTCTACGAGCAGTACTTC